Reported below is one TCR beta chain. The antigen this receptor binds is unknown. It has no much larger one-base neighbor in the sample; base qualities were not kept. The trial excluded patients who had a history of autoimmune disease or were on systemic immunosuppression. Peripheral blood for TCR sequencing was collected from all dose cohorts at baseline, on cycle 4 day 1, and on cycle 7 day 1. The samples were taken from a phase I, first-in-human, multicenter, open-label dose-escalation trial of ivuxolimab. Adults with locally advanced or metastatic head and neck squamous cell, hepatocellular, melanoma or renal cell carcinoma were enrolled in the trial. CD4+ and CD8+ T cells were sorted separately from peripheral blood before TCR sequencing. The cysteine opens and the phenylalanine closes a CDR3 of 15 amino acids. The entry retains the CDR3 DNA only, 45 bases that are in frame from base 1. The germline V gene gives CDR1 as SGHVT and CDR2 as SQSDAQ. Cut back by 2 bases and 1 base, the V and J ends lie 9 bases apart.

The data stem from a study of OX40 agonist ivuxolimab in advanced cancers. Broadly, across the study: The costimulatory receptor OX40 (CD134) was targeted by ivuxolimab, a fully human IgG2 agonistic monoclonal antibody. Partial responses were achieved by three dose-escalation patients, of whom one had hepatocellular carcinoma and two had cutaneous melanoma. Intravenous ivuxolimab was administered to patients every 2 weeks at six dose levels: 0.01, 0.1, 0.3, 1.5, 3 and 10 mg/kg. In the dose-escalation cohort, roughly four fifths of patients were male, and the mean age was approximately 60 years, with a range of 23 to 79. The paper reports the monotherapy dose-escalation portion (N of about 51 patients) of the phase I ivuxolimab trial. The point of sequencing TCRbeta in the periphery was to test whether ivuxolimab changed TCR sequence diversity and drove clonal T-cell expansion. Patients were allowed to have had prior anti-PD-1, anti-PD-L1 or anti-CTLA-4 therapy, and 40% to 45% of the dose-escalation patients had previously received checkpoint inhibitors. Of the 50 to 55 dose-escalation patients, hepatocellular carcinoma was present in approximately 20, melanoma in roughly 15, renal cell carcinoma in 9 and head and neck cancer in 9. On the study overall, not on this receptor specifically: Which antigens the clonally expanded peripheral T cells were specific for was not determined. Partial responders in the 0.1-3.0 mg/kg groups had among the lowest normalized peripheral clonal expansion, especially among CD8+ T cells. After ivuxolimab, more expanded clones were found on average in CD8+ T cells than in CD4+ T cells. Low levels of normalized T-cell clonal expansion were also seen in some patients who did not respond. Clonal expansion of both CD4+ and CD8+ blood T cells was observed from baseline to week 6 at doses 0.1 to 3.0 mg/kg.

To sequence the TCRbeta CDR3 region, genomic DNA was isolated from the sorted cells. The immunoSEQ Assay was used to sequence the TCRbeta CDR3 regions. Entries here come from immuneACCESS through TCRdb and include only in-frame sequences with V and J called. Some clones fail to appear in such tables; in the studies checked, an unresolved V gene covers under half of the shortfall, and the cause of the remainder is unknown. This sample has over 50,000 clones in its table, and approximately 88% of those were observed once. The ten largest account for around 4.3% of the sample. The receptor chain draws on TRBV7-4 and TRBJ1-5; TRBD1 is possibly the D segment (6 matching bases). The sample consisted of CD4+ or CD8+ T cells sorted from blood, taken in a trial of the OX40 agonist ivuxolimab. The TCR was taken from an adult with an advanced solid tumor such as melanoma, head and neck, liver or kidney cancer. The DNA sequence reads TGTGCCAGCAGCTTATACAGGGTGAGCAATCAGCCCCAGCATTTT. The encoded protein is CASSLYRVSNQPQHF. Reference TRBV7-4 and TRBJ1-5 proteins supply the regions before and after the CDR3; the full variable domain is: GAGVSQSPRYKVAKRGRDVALRCDSISGHVTLYWYRQTLGQGSEVLTYSQSDAQRDKSGRPSGRFSAERPERSVSTLKIQRTEQGDSAVYLCASSLYRVSNQPQHFGDGTRLSIL.